This TCR beta chain is drawn from a study of blood T cells in healthy people across ages. Across the study: Template switching retrieved approximately one barcoded beta molecule for each two T cells. General study findings and limits: Diversity was higher, and naive CD4+ cells more numerous, in long-lived donors than in aged donors. Shifts in expanded clonotypes may have been confounded by donor CMV status, which was unknown.

For the second PCR, which ran for about 6 to 11 cycles, a sample-barcoded 5' primer and a J-beta primer mix were used. MiXCR, applied by TCRdb to the 5' RACE reads, yields one record per CDR3 protein. The repertoire holds about 1,500,000 distinct CDR3 sequences, with 42% as singletons. As for this clonotype: Its specificity is unknown.

Germline V gene data show CDR1 as SGHDN and CDR2 as FVKESK. V shed 2 bases and J 5 bases; nucleotides not matched to a gene: 7. The CDR3 length is 16 residues. Those donating, healthy Caucasian individuals from Russia, were aged roughly 6 to 90. The gene calls are TRBV14 and TRBJ1-4; 8 nucleotides line up with TRBD1. The clonotype comes from a woman between 18 and 29 years old in good health. The sequenced material came from blood. The CDR3 coding sequence is TGTGCCAGCAGCCAACTCACACAGGGGGGGAATGAAAAACTGTTTTTT. Translated, it gives CASSQLTQGGNEKLFF.